Following are 21 T cell receptor beta chains from one sample sequenced in a study of beta chain features in type 1 diabetes. Study results and caveats: Among all four CD4+ subsets, Type 1 diabetes patients had TCRB CDR3s that were moderately but significantly shorter.

No antigens are known for them. Since all of the isolated RNA was reverse transcribed, expressed TCRB transcripts were what got sequenced. Produced via immunoSEQ multiplex PCR; TCRdb's table is partial and in-frame only. This table has over 650,000 clones, 11% to 15% appearing once. Sample: naive CD4+ T cells from blood. The source of these receptors is a man younger than 35 with type 1 diabetes.

The chain uses TRBV30 and TRBJ1-5; D may be TRBD1 (5 bases). V lost 0 bases and J lost 10, with 19 bases in between. The CDR3 runs to 15 residues. Germline loops: CDR1 GTSNPN, CDR2 SVGIG (reference sequence). This CDR3 is CAWSVGDPKISPQHF. In DNA, the CDR3 is TGTGCCTGGAGTGTAGGGGACCCCAAAATCAGTCCCCAGCATTTT.

This sequence joins TRBV13 and TRBJ2-5; TRBD2 matches 11 bases. This CDR3 region has 18 residues. The germline V gene has CDR1 PRHDT and CDR2 FYEKMQ (reference sequence). V was pared by 5 bases and J by 5 bases, with 16 bases of the junction left unmatched. The CDR3 DNA is TGTGCCAGCAGCACAAAGAGACTAGCGGGAAGTTCATCGGAGACCCAGTACTTC. Translating it yields CASSTKRLAGSSSETQYF.

DNA of the CDR3: TGTGCCAGCACCAAAAGCGGGGAGGGGACCCAGTACTTC. The encoded protein is CASTKSGEGTQYF. V usage is TRBV9 and J usage is TRBJ2-5, with 7 bases identical to TRBD2. CDR1 and CDR2 from the germline V gene are SGDLS and YYNGEE. The CDR3 runs to 13 residues. Unmatched junction bases numbered 9, after V lost 6 bases and J lost 7 bases.

A few counts support this clone. The rearrangement uses TRBV30 and TRBJ2-7, with D tentatively TRBD2 (6 bases). Deletions cut 3 bases from V and 3 bases from J, with 15 bases between. The germline gives CDR1 GTSNPN, CDR2 SVGIG (reference sequence). The CDR3 contains 14 residues. DNA of the CDR3: TGTGCCTGGAGGGCTCGGAGGGGCTACTACGAGCAGTACTTC. Translating it yields CAWRARRGYYEQYF.

In this sample, this clone turned up a few times. This chain joins TRBV7-9 and TRBJ1-4; TRBD1 aligns across 12 bases. The CDR3 is 15 amino acids. Germline CDR1 and CDR2: SEHNR and FQNEAQ (reference sequence). The junction had 5 bases not matched to a gene; V was cut back by 5 bases and J by 7 bases. CDR3 in amino acids: CASSPGTGGVEKLFF. CDR3 DNA: TGTGCCAGCAGCCCGGGGACAGGGGGCGTTGAAAAACTGTTTTTT.

This clone was seen a handful of times. This chain connects TRBV6-5 to TRBJ2-5; D is uncertain. CDR3 size: 11 residues. Germline V lookup: CDR1 MNHEY, CDR2 SVGAGI. V lost 2 bases to trimming and J lost 7 bases, with 5 bases between them. The CDR3 bases are TGTGCCAGCAGTTACCTGGGGACCCAGTACTTC. Protein: CASSYLGTQYF.

This chain joins TRBV29-1 and TRBJ2-7; 10 bases are shared with TRBD1. V was pared by 7 bases and J by 5 bases, with 5 bases of the junction left unmatched. The CDR3 consists of 12 residues. CDR1 is SQVTM, CDR2 ANQGSEA, per germline. CDR3 sequence: CSATGQGDEQYF. CDR3 DNA: TGCAGCGCTACTGGACAGGGGGACGAGCAGTACTTC.

The chain has TRBV5-1 and TRBJ1-4, with 9 bases that match TRBD1. Germline V gene sequence: CDR1 SGHRS, CDR2 YFSETQ. This CDR3 has 13 amino acids. The J segment lost 13 bases and the V segment lost 0 bases, leaving 4 bases of the junction unmatched. The CDR3 DNA reads TGCGCCAGCAGCTTGGCGGGACAGGGTAGACTGTTTTTT. Its protein product is CASSLAGQGRLFF.

The table lists this clone with a few counts. This chain joins TRBV5-1 and TRBJ2-1, with TRBD2 matching 10 bases. The CDR3 runs 16 residues. Germline lookup yields CDR1 SGHRS and CDR2 YFSETQ. After removal of 2 bases from V and 9 bases from J, the junction contained 11 bases not matched to a gene. CDR3 coding DNA: TGCGCCAGCAGCTTCGATAGCGGGAGGATTGAAGGTGAGCAGTTCTTC. Its protein product is CASSFDSGRIEGEQFF.

Of note for this clone: Its ends do not fully match the called genes, so a read error is possible. The chain links TRBV30 to TRBJ2-2; TRBD2 might be the D (7 bases). CDR1 is GTSNPN, CDR2 SVGIG, per germline (reference sequence). The CDR3 sequence is 15 residues long. The CDR3 reads CAWSRRGAKTGELFF. The CDR3 bases are TGTGCCTGGAGCCGTCGGGGGGCGAAAACCGGGGAGCTGTTTTTT. The full variable domain, its missing parts supplied by reference TRBV30 and TRBJ2-2, is SQTIHQWPATLVQPVGSPLSLECTVEGTSNPNLYWYRQAAGRGLQLLFYSVGIGQISSEVPQNLSASRPQDRQFILSSKKLLLSDSGFYLCAWSRRGAKTGELFFGEGSRLTVL.

This clone showed up just a few times. The chain joins TRBV7-9 to TRBJ2-1; no definite D call. Between the trimmed V and J ends, which lost 4 bases and 8 bases, there was a span of 12 bases. From germline, CDR1 is SEHNR and CDR2 FQNEAQ (reference sequence). The CDR3 spans 13 residues. This CDR3 reads CASSSNLVDEQFF. The CDR3 DNA reads TGTGCCAGCAGCTCGAACCTGGTCGATGAGCAGTTCTTC.

This clone appeared a few times. The chain is built from TRBV27 and TRBJ1-5, with D hard to call. V shed 4 bases and J shed 5 bases, with 9 bases lying between them. The germline CDR1 and CDR2 sequences are MNHEY and SMNVEV (reference sequence). The CDR3 runs to 13 residues. This CDR3 reads CASSSRLYQPQHF. CDR3 DNA: TGTGCCAGCAGTTCTCGGCTCTATCAGCCCCAGCATTTT.

This clone was counted a few times. This rearrangement joins TRBV11-1 to TRBJ2-5; D call uncertain. Germline assignment: CDR1 SGHAT and CDR2 FQDESV (reference sequence). Between the trimmed V and J ends, which lost 5 bases and 5 bases, there was a span of 6 bases. The CDR3 contains 11 residues. CDR3 in DNA: TGTGCCAGCAGCGTCGGTGAGACCCAGTACTTC. Translation gives CASSVGETQYF.

V usage is TRBV7-3 and J usage is TRBJ2-6, with 16 bases that match TRBD2. The CDR3 loop spans 19 amino acids. Germline CDR1 and CDR2: SGHTA and FQGTGA. Trimming at V came to 4 bases and at J to 2 bases, leaving 5 bases not matched to a gene. The CDR3 coding sequence is TGTGCCAGCAGCTCCCCCGGGACTAGCGGGGGGGCTGGGGCCAACGTCCTGACTTTC. Encoded protein: CASSSPGTSGGAGANVLTF.

The V gene is TRBV5-4, the J gene TRBJ2-3, with D possibly being TRBD2 (6 bases). The V gene's germline CDR1 is SGHNT and CDR2 YYREEE (reference sequence). This CDR3 is 16 amino acids long. V lost 0 bases and J lost 1, with 12 bases in between. CDR3 coding DNA: TGTGCCAGCAGCTTGGGTGCGGGATACGGCACAGATACGCAGTATTTT. It specifies CASSLGAGYGTDTQYF.

In this sample, this clone turned up a few times. The sample contains more than one DNA sequence encoding this CDR3. The chain combines TRBV5-4 with TRBJ1-1; no clear D gene. This CDR3 region has 14 residues. V was shortened by 0 bases and J by 1 base, with 7 bases between the two germline ends. Germline CDR1 SGHNT, CDR2 YYREEE (reference sequence). The DNA for the CDR3 is TGTGCCAGCAGCTTGGGCGGGAGGAACACTGAAGCTTTCTTT. This translates into CASSLGGRNTEAFF.

This clone has only a few counts. The chain recombines TRBV6-1 with TRBJ1-2; 8 bases line up with TRBD1. This CDR3 comprises 15 residues. J was trimmed by 4 bases and V by 8 bases; bases with no gene match: 12. Germline V gives CDR1 MNHNS, CDR2 SASEGT. The CDR3 sequence is CASVPRDRTSYGYTF. CDR3 DNA: TGTGCCAGCGTCCCCCGGGACAGGACTAGCTATGGCTACACCTTC.

The V call is TRBV7-2, the J call TRBJ2-7, with 9 positions matching TRBD2. Germline CDR1 is SGHTA and CDR2 is FQGNSA. Trimming cost V 0 bases and J 1 base; bases outside gene matches: 1. The CDR3 has 15 amino acids. The chain's CDR3 is CASSLASGGSYEQYF. DNA of the CDR3: TGTGCCAGCAGCTTAGCTAGCGGGGGTTCCTACGAGCAGTACTTC.

This clone has more than one count but fewer than ten. The genes are TRBV10-3 and TRBJ1-2; D uncertain. The ends were cut back, 2 bases at V and 2 bases at J, with 18 bases in the middle. The CDR3 spans 17 residues. From germline, CDR1 is ENHRY and CDR2 SYGVKD. The CDR3 loop is CAISEHSLSTENYGYTF. The CDR3 nucleotides are TGTGCCATCAGTGAGCATAGCCTTTCTACCGAGAACTATGGCTACACCTTC.

V and J are TRBV27 and TRBJ2-7; 7 nucleotides agree with TRBD1. The germline gives CDR1 MNHEY, CDR2 SMNVEV (reference sequence). This CDR3 comprises 15 residues. V trimming: 2 bases; J trimming: 7 bases; junction bases outside the gene matches: 11. This chain's CDR3 is CASSLRAGGPPEQYF. In DNA form, the CDR3 reads TGTGCCAGCAGTTTAAGGGCAGGGGGTCCCCCTGAGCAGTACTTC.

The chain is built from TRBV9 and TRBJ2-3; TRBD2 matches 7 bases. The CDR3 sequence is 15 residues long. Trimming cost V 7 bases and J 6 bases; bases outside gene matches: 14. Germline V lookup: CDR1 SGDLS, CDR2 YYNGEE. CDR3 loop: CASEGPSGVGDTQYF. The DNA for the CDR3 is TGTGCCAGCGAAGGGCCTAGCGGAGTGGGCGATACGCAGTATTTT.